This TCR beta chain was identified during a study of OX40 agonist ivuxolimab in advanced cancers. Broadly, across the study: Ivuxolimab was a fully human IgG2 agonistic monoclonal antibody targeting the costimulatory receptor OX40 (CD134). Prior anti-PD-1, anti-PD-L1 or anti-CTLA-4 therapy was permitted, and approximately 42% of dose-escalation patients had received checkpoint inhibitors. Of the approximately 50 dose-escalation patients, hepatocellular carcinoma was present in about 20, melanoma in roughly 15, renal cell carcinoma in 9 and head and neck cancer in 9. Partial responses occurred in three dose-escalation patients, of whom one had hepatocellular carcinoma and two had cutaneous melanoma. The purpose of peripheral TCRbeta sequencing was to test whether ivuxolimab changed TCR sequence diversity and led to clonal T-cell expansion. Intravenous ivuxolimab was administered to patients every 2 weeks at six dose levels: 0.01, 0.1, 0.3, 1.5, 3 and 10 mg/kg. In the dose-escalation cohort, roughly 82% of patients were male, and the mean age was 60 years with a range of roughly 23 to 79. The monotherapy dose-escalation portion (N ≈ 56 patients) of the phase I ivuxolimab trial is reported in the paper. Findings and caveats that apply to the study as a whole: Which antigens the clonally expanded peripheral T cells were specific for was not determined. Partial responders in the 0.1-3.0 mg/kg groups had among the lowest normalized peripheral clonal expansion, especially among CD8+ T cells. Low levels of normalized T-cell clonal expansion were also seen in some patients who did not respond. After ivuxolimab, expanded clones were on average more numerous among CD8+ T cells than among CD4+ T cells. At doses of 0.1 to 3.0 mg/kg, clonal expansion of both CD4+ and CD8+ T cells in blood was seen between baseline and week 6.

As regards this clone: Its specific antigen is unknown. Per-nucleotide qualities are absent, and no much larger clonotype sits a single base away.

CDR1 and CDR2 (MGHDK, SYGVNS) derive from the germline V gene. After removal of 6 bases from V and 5 bases from J, the junction retains 14 bases not matched to a gene. The CDR3 holds 17 amino acids from the cysteine to the phenylalanine. The DNA shown is the 51-base CDR3, in frame from base 1. The trial excluded patients who had a history of autoimmune disease or were on systemic immunosuppression. Peripheral blood for TCR sequencing was collected from all dose cohorts at baseline, on cycle 4 day 1, and on cycle 7 day 1. The samples were drawn from a first-in-human, open-label, multicenter phase I dose-escalation trial of ivuxolimab. Adults with locally advanced or metastatic melanoma, renal cell carcinoma, hepatocellular carcinoma or head and neck squamous cell carcinoma were enrolled in the trial. Before TCR sequencing, CD4+ and CD8+ T cells were separately sorted from peripheral blood. Genomic DNA was extracted from sorted cells for sequencing of the TCRbeta CDR3 region. TCRbeta CDR3 regions were sequenced using the immunoSEQ Assay. The clones in this table, taken by TCRdb from immuneACCESS, are in-frame only. Not every clone is retained; where verified, under half of the shortfall comes from an unresolved V gene, and the cause of the rest is unknown. Counted in this sample were 45,000 to 60,000 clones; 80% to 90% of them appeared once. The biggest ten clones account for approximately 10% of the sample.

The sequence derives from an adult with an advanced solid tumor such as melanoma, head and neck, liver or kidney cancer. The chain links TRBV25-1 with TRBJ2-2, with 8 central nucleotides matching TRBD1. The sequencing here drew on CD4+ or CD8+ T cells sorted from blood, taken in a trial of the OX40 agonist ivuxolimab. The CDR3 here reads CASSDRGPTGGTGELFF. The DNA sequence reads TGTGCCAGCAGCGACAGGGGTCCCACTGGGGGGACCGGGGAGCTGTTTTTT.